This T cell receptor beta chain was captured in a study of shared clonotypes between healthy human individuals. Study results and caveats: Across subsets, estimated richness was generally greater for naive than for memory populations. Rarefaction curves obtained for sorted subsets showed sequencing incomplete despite large depth.

A note on this clone: Its matching antigen is unknown. Other DNA sequences in the sample encode the same CDR3.

This CDR3 spans 14 amino acids. The germline V and J ends were trimmed by 2 bases and 1 base, with 6 bases remaining between them. CDR1 and CDR2 (germline): SGHRS, YFSETQ. The authors ran the assay at deep level. The protocol was immunoSEQ multiplex PCR, while the TCRdb copy is restricted to in-frame clones and leaves out a portion. The table lists about 980,000 clones, around 80% of them singletons. Input material: memory CD4+ T cells sorted from blood. Regarding subset: CD45RA-negative fraction. The chain combines TRBV5-1 with TRBJ2-2; unclear D gene. The receptor's source is a man between 18 and 35 years old in good health. DNA of the CDR3: TGCGCCAGCAGCTTAAATAGGAACACCGGGGAGCTGTTTTTT. Translating gives CASSLNRNTGELFF.